This TCR beta chain was sequenced during a study of blood T cells in healthy people across ages. Study results and limitations: More naive CD4+ cells and higher diversity were found in long-lived than in aged donors.

Note on this clonotype: Its specificity is not known.

The CDR3 consists of 14 residues. Germline CDR1 reads SGHTA; CDR2 reads FQGNSA. J was trimmed by 5 bases and V by 5 bases; bases with no gene match: 7. A second PCR of 7 to 11 cycles used a sample-barcoded 5' primer and a J-beta primer mix. Via MiXCR, TCRdb re-called the 5' RACE reads, giving one row per CDR3 protein. The table shows 600,000 to 850,000 distinct CDR3 sequences, with more than 20% occurring only once. This same sample was also part of a study on T cells of mothers and their children. From that second work: The data showed no persistent microchimeric T cell clones.

The sequenced sample was blood. The J gene is TRBJ2-5, the V gene TRBV7-2; TRBD1 agrees at 8 bases. The sequence came from a boy aged 5-17 years in good health. The CDR3 is CASSQTGVGETQYF. Here the CDR3 DNA reads TGTGCCAGCAGCCAGACAGGGGTTGGGGAGACCCAGTACTTC.